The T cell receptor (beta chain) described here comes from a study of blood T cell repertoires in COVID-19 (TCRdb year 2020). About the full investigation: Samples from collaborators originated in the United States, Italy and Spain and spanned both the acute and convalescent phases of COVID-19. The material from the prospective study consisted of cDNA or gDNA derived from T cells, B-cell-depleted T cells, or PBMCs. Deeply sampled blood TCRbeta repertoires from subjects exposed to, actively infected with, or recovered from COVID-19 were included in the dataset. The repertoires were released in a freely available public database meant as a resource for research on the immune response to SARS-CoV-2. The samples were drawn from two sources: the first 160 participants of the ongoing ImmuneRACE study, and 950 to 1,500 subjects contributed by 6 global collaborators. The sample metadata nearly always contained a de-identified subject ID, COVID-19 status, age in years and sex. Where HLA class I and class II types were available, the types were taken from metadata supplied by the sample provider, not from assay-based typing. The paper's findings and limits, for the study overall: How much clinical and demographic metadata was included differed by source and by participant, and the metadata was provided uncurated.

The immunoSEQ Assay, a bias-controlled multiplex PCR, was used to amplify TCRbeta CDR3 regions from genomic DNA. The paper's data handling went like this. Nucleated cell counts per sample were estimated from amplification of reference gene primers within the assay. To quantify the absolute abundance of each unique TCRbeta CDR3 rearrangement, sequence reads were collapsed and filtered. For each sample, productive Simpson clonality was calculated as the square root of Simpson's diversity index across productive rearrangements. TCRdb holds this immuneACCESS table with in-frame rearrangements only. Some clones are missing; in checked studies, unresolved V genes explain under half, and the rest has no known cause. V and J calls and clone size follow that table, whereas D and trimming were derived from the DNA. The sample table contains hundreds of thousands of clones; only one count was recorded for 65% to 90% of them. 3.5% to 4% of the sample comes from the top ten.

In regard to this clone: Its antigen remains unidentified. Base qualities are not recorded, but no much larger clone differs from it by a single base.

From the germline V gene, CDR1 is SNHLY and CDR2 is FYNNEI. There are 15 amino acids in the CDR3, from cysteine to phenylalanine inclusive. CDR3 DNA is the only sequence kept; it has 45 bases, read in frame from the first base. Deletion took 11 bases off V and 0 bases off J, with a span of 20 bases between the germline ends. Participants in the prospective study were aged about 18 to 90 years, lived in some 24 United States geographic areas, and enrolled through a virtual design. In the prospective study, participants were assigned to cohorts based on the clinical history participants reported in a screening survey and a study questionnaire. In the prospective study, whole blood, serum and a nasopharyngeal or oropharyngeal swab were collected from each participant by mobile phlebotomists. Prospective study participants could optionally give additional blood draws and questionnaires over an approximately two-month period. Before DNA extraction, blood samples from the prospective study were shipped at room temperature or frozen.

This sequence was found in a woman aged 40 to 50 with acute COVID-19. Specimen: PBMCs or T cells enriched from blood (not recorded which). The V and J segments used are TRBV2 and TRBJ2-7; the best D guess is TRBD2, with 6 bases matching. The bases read TGTGCCCTCGGAGGGATGGCGTTCAGCTCCTACGAGCAGTACTTC. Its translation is CALGGMAFSSYEQYF.